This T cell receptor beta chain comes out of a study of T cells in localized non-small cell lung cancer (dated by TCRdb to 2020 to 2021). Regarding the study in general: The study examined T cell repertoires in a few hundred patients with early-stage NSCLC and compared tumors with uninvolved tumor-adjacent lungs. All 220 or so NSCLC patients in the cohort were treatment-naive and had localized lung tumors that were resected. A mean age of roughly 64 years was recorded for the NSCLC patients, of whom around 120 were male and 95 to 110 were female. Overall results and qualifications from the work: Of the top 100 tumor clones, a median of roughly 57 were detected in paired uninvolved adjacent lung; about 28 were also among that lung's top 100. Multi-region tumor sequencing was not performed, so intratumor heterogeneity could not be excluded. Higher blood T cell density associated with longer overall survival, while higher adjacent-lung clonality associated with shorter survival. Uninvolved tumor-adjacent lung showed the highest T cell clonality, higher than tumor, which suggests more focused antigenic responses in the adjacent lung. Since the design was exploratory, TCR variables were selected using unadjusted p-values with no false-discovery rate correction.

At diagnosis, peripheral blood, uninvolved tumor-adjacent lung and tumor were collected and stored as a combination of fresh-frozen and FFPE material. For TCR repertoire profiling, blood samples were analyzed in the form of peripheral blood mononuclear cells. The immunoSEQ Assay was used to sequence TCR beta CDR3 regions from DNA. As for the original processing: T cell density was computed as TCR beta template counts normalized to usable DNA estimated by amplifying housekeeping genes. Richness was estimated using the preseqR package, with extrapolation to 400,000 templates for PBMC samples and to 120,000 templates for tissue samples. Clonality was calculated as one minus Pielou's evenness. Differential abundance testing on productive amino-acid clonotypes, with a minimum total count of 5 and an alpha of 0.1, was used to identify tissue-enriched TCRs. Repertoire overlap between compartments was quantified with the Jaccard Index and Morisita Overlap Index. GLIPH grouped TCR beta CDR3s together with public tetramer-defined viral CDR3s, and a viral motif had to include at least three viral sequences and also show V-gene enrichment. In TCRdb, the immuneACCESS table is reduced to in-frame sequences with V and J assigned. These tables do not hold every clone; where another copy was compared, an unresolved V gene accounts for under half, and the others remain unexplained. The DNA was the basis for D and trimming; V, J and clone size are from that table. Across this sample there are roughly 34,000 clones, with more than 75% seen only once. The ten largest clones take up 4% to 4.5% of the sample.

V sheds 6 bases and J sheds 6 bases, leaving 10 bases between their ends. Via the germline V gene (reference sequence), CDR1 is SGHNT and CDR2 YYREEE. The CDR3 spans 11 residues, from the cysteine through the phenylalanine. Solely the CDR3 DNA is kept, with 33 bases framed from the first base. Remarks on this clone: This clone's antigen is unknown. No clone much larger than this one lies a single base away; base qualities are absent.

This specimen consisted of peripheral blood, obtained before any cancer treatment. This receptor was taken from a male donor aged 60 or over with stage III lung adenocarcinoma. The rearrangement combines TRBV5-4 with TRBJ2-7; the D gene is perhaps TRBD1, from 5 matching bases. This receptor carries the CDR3 CASTGQGEQYF. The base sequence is TGTGCCAGCACCGGACAAGGCGAGCAGTACTTC.